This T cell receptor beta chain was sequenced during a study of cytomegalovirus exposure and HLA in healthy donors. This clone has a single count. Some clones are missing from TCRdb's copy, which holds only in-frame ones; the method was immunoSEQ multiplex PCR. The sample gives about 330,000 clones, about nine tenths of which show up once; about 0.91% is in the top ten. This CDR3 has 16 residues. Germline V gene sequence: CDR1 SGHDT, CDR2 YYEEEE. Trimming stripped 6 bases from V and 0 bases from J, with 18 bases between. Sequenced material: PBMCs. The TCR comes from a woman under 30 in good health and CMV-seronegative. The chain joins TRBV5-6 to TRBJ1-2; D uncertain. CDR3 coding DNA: TGTGCCAGCACCACCAAAGACTTTAGGACTAACTATGGCTACACCTTC. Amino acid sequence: CASTTKDFRTNYGYTF. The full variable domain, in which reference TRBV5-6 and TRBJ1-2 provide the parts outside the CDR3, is DAGVTQSPTHLIKTRGQQVTLRCSPKSGHDTVSWYQQALGQGPQFIFQYYEEEERQRGNFPDRFSGHQFPNYSSELNVNALLLGDSALYLCASTTKDFRTNYGYTFGSGTRLTVV.